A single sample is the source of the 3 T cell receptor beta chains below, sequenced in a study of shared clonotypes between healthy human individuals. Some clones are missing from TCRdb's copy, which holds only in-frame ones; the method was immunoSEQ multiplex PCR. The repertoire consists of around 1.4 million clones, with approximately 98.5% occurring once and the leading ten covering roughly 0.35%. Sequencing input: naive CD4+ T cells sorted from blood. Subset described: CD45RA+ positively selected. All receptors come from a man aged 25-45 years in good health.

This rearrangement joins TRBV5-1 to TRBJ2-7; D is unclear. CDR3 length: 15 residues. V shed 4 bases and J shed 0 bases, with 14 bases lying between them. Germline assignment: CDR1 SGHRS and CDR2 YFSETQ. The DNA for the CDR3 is TGCGCCAGCAGCCCGGACGCCGCAGTCTCCTACGAGCAGTACTTC. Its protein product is CASSPDAAVSYEQYF.

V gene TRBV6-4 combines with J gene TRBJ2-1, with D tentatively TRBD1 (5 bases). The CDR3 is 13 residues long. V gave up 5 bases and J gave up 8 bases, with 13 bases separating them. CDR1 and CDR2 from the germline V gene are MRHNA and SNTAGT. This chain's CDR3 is CASSLDQGHEQFF. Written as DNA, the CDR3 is TGTGCCAGCAGTTTGGACCAGGGCCATGAGCAGTTCTTC.

CDR3 residues: CSVVGGHRSTDTQYF. CDR3 nucleotide sequence: TGCAGCGTTGTGGGCGGGCATCGGAGCACAGATACGCAGTATTTT. J is TRBJ2-3 and V is TRBV29-1; the D gene is possibly TRBD2 (5 bases). Germline V gene lookup returns CDR1 SQVTM and CDR2 ANQGSEA. V dropped 4 bases and J dropped 0 bases, with 14 bases sitting between them. This CDR3 contains 15 residues.